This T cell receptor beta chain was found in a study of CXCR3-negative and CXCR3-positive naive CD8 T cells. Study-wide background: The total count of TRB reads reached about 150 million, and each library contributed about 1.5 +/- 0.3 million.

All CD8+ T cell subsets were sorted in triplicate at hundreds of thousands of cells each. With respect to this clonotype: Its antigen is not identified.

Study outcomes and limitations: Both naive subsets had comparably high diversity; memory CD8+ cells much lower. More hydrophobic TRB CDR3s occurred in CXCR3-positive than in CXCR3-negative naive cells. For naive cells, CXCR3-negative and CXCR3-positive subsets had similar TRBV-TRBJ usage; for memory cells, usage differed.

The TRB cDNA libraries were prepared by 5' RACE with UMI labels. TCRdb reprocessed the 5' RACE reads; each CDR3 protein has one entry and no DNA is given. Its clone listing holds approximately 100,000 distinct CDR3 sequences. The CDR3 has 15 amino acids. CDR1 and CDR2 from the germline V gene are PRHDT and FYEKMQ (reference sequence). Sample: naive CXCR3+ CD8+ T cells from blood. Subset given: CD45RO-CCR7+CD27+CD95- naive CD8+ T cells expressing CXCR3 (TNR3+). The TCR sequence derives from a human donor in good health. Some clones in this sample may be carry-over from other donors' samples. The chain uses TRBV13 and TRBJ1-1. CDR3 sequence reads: CASSPEGLGNTEAFF.